Given below is one T cell receptor (beta chain) in context. This specimen belongs to a study of blood T cell repertoires in COVID-19. About the study: The origin of the acute and convalescent COVID-19 samples was the United States, Italy and Spain. The analysed material was cDNA or gDNA that came from T cells, B-cell-depleted T cells, or PBMCs.

In the original processing: Estimation of nucleated cell counts was performed using reference gene primer amplification. TCRdb's copy holds only in-frame clones and misses some; the assay was immunoSEQ multiplex PCR. D and trimming were read from the DNA, whereas the V and J calls and clone size are those reported in that table. This table holds fewer than 150,000 clones, 70% to 85% found once. The sequence was obtained from a woman older than 75 in a cohort sampled during active or convalescent COVID-19. The specimen sequenced was peripheral blood.

The CDR3 is CASSYGGYYEQCV. CDR3 in DNA: TGTGCCAGCAGTTATGGTGGATACTACGAGCAGTGCGTC. V gene TRBV6-2 or TRBV6-3 combines with J gene TRBJ2-7; D not resolved. This CDR3 spans 13 amino acids. Germline loops: CDR1 MNHEY, CDR2 SVGEGT.